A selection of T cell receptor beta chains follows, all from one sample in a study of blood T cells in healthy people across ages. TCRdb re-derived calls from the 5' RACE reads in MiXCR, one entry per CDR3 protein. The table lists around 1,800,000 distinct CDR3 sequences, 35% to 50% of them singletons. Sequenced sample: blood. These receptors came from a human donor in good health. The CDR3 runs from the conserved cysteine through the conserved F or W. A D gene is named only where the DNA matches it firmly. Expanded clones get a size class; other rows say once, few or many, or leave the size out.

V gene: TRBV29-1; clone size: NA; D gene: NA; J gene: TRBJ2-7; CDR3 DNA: TGCAGCGTTGAACAGGGAAGCTCCTACGAGCAGTACTTC; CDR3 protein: CSVEQGSSYEQYF
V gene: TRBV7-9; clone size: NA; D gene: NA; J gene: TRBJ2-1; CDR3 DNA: TGTGCCAACAGGCCCCAGAGTGTACCCCCCGGTGAGCAGTTCTTC; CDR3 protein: CANRPQSVPPGEQFF
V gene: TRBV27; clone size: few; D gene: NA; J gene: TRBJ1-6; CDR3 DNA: TGTGCCAGCAGAATGAGACAGTCAAATTCACCCCTCCACTTT; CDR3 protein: CASRMRQSNSPLHF
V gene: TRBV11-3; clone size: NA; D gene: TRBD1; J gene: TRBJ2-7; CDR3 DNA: TGTGCCAGCAGCTTCTCGACAGGGCGGACCTACGAGCAGTACTTC; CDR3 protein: CASSFSTGRTYEQYF
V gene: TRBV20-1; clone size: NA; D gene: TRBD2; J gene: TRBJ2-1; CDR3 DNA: TGCAGTGCTAGAAGAGGACTAGCGCCCTACAATGAGCAGTTCTTC; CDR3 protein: CSARRGLAPYNEQFF
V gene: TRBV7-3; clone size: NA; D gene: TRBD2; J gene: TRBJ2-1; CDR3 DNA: TGTGCCAGCAGCCAAAACACCAGGACTAGCCAGTTCTTC; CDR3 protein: CASSQNTRTSQFF
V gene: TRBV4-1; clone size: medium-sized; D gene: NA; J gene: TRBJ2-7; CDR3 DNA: TGCGCCAGCAGCCAACCAACAGGGAGCTCCTACGAGCAGTACTTC; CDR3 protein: CASSQPTGSSYEQYF
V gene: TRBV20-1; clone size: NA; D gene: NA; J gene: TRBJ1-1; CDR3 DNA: TGCAGTGCACGAGAAGCCCGCAAAGCTTTCTTT; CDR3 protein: CSAREARKAFF
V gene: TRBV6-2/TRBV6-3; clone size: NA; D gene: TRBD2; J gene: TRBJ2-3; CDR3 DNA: TGTGCCAGCGGTCAAACTAGCGGGGGAGCGGGGACGCAGTATTTT; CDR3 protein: CASGQTSGGAGTQYF
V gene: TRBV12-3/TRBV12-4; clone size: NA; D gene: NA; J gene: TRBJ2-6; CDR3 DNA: TGTGCCAGCAGTTTCGGGGAGTCTGGGGCCAACGTCCTGACTTTC; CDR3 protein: CASSFGESGANVLTF
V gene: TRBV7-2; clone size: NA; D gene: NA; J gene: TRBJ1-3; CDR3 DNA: TGTGCCAGCAGTTTTCTCGTTGGTTCTGGAAACACCATATATTTT; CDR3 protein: CASSFLVGSGNTIYF
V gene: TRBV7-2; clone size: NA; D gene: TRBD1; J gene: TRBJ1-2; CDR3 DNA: TGTGCCAGCAGCTTTCGGACAGGGGATTATGGCTACACCTTC; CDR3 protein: CASSFRTGDYGYTF
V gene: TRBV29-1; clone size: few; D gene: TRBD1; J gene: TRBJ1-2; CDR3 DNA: TGCAGCGTAACCGGGACAGGGGGCGCCGGGTTTTACTATGGCTACACCTTC; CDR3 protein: CSVTGTGGAGFYYGYTF
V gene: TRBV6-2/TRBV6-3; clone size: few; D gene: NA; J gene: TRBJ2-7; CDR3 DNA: TGTGCCAGCAGATACACACAGGGATACGAGCAGTACTTC; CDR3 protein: CASRYTQGYEQYF
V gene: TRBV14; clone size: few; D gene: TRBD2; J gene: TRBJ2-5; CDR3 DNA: TGTGCCAGCAGCGGGAGGACTAGCGCGGGAGAGACCCAGTACTTC; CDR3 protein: CASSGRTSAGETQYF
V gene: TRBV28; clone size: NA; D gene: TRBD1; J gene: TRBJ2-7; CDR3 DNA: TGTGCCAGCAGTTCTCTGGTGACAGGGGGTTCCTACGAGCAGTACTTC; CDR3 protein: CASSSLVTGGSYEQYF
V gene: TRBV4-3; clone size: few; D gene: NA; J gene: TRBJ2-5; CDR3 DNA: TGCGCCAGCAGCCAGGGGCTAGTGACAGGACAGTACTTC; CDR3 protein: CASSQGLVTGQYF
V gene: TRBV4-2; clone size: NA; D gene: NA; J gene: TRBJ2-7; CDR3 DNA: TGTGCCGGCAGCCAAGATAGGGGCAGTCACGAGCAGTACTTC; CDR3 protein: CAGSQDRGSHEQYF
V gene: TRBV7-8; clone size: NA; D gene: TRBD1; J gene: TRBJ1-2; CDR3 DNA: TGTGCCAGCAGCCCAAACTCAGGGGGCGGCTATGGCTACACCTTC; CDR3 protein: CASSPNSGGGYGYTF
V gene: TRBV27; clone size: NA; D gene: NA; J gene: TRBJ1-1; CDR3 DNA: TGTGCCAGCAGTTTAAACGGGGGACAGAACACTGAAGCTTTCTTT; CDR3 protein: CASSLNGGQNTEAFF
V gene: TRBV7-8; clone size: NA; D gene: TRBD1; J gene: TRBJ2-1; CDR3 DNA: TGTGCCAGCAGCGCCCGGGACAGGGGCAATGAGCAGTTCTTC; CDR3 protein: CASSARDRGNEQFF
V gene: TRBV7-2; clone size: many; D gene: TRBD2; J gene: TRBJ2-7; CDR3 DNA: TGTGCCAGCAGTGGTACTAGCGGGGCCTCCTACGAGCAGTACTTC; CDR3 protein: CASSGTSGASYEQYF
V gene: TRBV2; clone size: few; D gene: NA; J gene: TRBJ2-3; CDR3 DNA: TGTGCCAGCAGTTACCCCAGGGACTTAGACACAGATACGCAGTATTTT; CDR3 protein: CASSYPRDLDTDTQYF
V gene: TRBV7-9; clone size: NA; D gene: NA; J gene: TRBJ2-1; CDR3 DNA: TGTGCCAGCAGCCCGGTGGAATCCTACAATGAGCAGTTCTTC; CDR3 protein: CASSPVESYNEQFF
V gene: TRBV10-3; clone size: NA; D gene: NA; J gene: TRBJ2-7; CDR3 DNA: TGTGTCATCAGTGAGTCGAATACCGGGCGGACCTACGAGCAGTACTTC; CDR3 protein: CVISESNTGRTYEQYF
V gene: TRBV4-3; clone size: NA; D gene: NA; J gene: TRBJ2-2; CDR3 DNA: TGCGCCAGCAGCCAAGATCTGGGGGGCGGTCTGACCGGGGAGCTGTTTTTT; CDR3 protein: CASSQDLGGGLTGELFF
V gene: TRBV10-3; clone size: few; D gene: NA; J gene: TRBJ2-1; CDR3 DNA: TGTGCCATCAGCGGGACCCCCTACAATGAGCAGTTCTTC; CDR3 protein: CAISGTPYNEQFF
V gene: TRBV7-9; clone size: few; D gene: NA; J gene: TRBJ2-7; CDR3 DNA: TGTGCCAGCAGCCCTACTTCAACTTACGAGCAGTACTTC; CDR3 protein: CASSPTSTYEQYF
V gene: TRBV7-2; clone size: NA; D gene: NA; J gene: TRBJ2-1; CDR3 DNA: TGTGCCAGCGGCCACCGCGAGGGTGAGCAGTTCTTC; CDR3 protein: CASGHREGEQFF
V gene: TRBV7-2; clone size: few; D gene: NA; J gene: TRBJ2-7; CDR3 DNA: TGTGCCAGCAGCTTGCGCAGGGGAGGCGAGCAGTACTTC; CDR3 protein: CASSLRRGGEQYF
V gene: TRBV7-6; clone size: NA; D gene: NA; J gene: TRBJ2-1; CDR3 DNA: TGTGCCAGCAGCTTTCAGCCCCCTAGCTCCTACAATGAGCAGTTCTTC; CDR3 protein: CASSFQPPSSYNEQFF
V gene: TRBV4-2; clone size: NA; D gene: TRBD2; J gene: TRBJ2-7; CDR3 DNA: TGTGCCAGCAGCCAAGAACTGACTAGCTTCAACGAGCAGTACTTC; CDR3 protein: CASSQELTSFNEQYF
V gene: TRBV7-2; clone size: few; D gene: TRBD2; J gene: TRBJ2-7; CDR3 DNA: TGTGCCAGCAGCCCAGGGACTAGCCGCGAGCAGTACTTC; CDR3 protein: CASSPGTSREQYF
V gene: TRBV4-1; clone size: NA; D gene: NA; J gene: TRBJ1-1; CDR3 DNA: TGCGCCAGCAACAGTGGTGGGGTTTCTGAAGCTTTCTTT; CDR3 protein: CASNSGGVSEAFF
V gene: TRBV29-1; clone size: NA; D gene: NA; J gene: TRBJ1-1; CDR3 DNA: TGCAGCGCCCGAAACCCGGGGGACGGGAACACTGAAGCTTTCTTT; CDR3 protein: CSARNPGDGNTEAFF
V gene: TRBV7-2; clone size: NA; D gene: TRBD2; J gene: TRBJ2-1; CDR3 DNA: TGTGCCAGCAGCACTAGCGGGGTGAACCACAATGAGCAGTTCTTC; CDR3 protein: CASSTSGVNHNEQFF
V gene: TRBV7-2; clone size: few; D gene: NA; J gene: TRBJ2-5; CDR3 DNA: TGTGCCAGCAGCCCCGAGTGGCAGACGAAAGAGACCCAGTACTTC; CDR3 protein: CASSPEWQTKETQYF
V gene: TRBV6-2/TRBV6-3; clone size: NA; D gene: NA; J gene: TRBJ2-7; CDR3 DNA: TGTGCCAGCAGTTACTCTGTCGTACCGGGCGAGCAGTACTTC; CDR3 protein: CASSYSVVPGEQYF
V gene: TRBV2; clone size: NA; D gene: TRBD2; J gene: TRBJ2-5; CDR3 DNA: TGTGCCAGCAGTGTACTAGCGGGAGTTGAGCAGTACTTC; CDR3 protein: CASSVLAGVEQYF
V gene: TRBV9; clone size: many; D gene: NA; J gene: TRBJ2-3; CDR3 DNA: TGTGCCAGCAGCGTAGGGGGGGAAGATACGCAGTATTTT; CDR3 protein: CASSVGGEDTQYF
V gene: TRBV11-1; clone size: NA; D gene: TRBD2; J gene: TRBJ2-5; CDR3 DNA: TGTGCCAGCAGCTACCCCCTCGACTCGACTAGCTTGGAGACCCAGTACTTC; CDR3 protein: CASSYPLDSTSLETQYF
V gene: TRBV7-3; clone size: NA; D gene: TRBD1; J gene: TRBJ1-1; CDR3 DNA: TGTGCCAGCAGCTTAACGACAGGGGGCCAAGCTTTCTTT; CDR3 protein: CASSLTTGGQAFF
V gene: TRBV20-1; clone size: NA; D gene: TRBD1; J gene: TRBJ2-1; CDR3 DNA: TGCAGTGCTAGAGGCTCAGGGGGCGTCTACAATGGGCAGTTCTTC; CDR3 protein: CSARGSGGVYNGQFF
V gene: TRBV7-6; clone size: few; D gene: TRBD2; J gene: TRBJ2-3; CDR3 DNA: TGTGCCAGCAGCTTGGGACTAGCGGGGGAGGGGGATACGCAGTATTTT; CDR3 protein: CASSLGLAGEGDTQYF
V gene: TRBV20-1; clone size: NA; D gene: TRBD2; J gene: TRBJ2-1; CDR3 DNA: TGCAGTGCTAGGCGGGGGACCCGTGATGAGCAGTTCTTC; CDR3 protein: CSARRGTRDEQFF
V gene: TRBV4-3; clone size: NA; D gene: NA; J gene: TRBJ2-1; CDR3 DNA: TGCGCCAGCAGCCAGGATTGGGGGGGCCACAATGAGCAGTTCTTC; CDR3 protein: CASSQDWGGHNEQFF
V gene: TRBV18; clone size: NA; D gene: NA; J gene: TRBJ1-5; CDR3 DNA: TGTGCCAGCTCGCCTATACCCGGGAGTAGGACGCTAAATCAGCCCCAGCATTTT; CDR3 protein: CASSPIPGSRTLNQPQHF
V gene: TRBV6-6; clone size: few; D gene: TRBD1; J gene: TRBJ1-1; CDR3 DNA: TGTGCCAGCAGCCTAGGACAGGACCTAGCTTTCTTT; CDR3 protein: CASSLGQDLAFF
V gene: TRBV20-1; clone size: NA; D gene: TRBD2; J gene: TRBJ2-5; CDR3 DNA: TGCAGTGCCGTGACTAGCGGGGGGTCAAATGAGCAGTACTTC; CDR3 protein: CSAVTSGGSNEQYF
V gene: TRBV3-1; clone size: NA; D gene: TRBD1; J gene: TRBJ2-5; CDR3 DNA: TGTGCCAGCAGCCCTTACACCGGGACAGGGCACCAAGAGACCCAGTACTTC; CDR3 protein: CASSPYTGTGHQETQYF
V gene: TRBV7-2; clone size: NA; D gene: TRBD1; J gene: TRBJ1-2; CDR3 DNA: TGTGCCAGCAGCTTCGACAGGGCGGTTTCGGCTAACTATGGCTACACCTTC; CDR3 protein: CASSFDRAVSANYGYTF
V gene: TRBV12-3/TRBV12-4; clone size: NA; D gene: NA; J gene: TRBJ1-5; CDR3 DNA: TGTGCCAGCAGTTTAAATTCGTGGGGCTCGCCCCAGCATTTT; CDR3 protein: CASSLNSWGSPQHF
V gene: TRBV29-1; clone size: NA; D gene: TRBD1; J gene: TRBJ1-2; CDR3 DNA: TGCAGCGTGAGCACAGGGGTTGCTAACTATGGCTACACCTTC; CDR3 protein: CSVSTGVANYGYTF
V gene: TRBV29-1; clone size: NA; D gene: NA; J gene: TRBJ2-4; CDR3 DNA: TGCAGCGCCGGGACAGCCAAAAACATTCAGTACTTC; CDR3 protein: CSAGTAKNIQYF